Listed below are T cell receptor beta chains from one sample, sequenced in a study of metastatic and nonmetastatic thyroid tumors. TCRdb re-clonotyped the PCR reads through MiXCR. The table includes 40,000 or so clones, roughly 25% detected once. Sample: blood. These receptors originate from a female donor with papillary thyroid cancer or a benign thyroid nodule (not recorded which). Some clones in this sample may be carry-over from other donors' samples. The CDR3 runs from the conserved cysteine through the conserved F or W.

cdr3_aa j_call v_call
CASSLYSSSTDTQYF TRBJ2-3 TRBV13
CSARAQGLGPQHF TRBJ1-5 TRBV20-1
CASSPKKNTEAFF TRBJ1-1 TRBV7-3
CASSGQGDRQPQHF TRBJ1-5 TRBV19
CASSQDSPSGTGGTGELFF TRBJ2-2 TRBV3-1
CASSYGGGGGPDTQYF TRBJ2-3 TRBV6-2/TRBV6-3
CATSEYSGGEQFF TRBJ2-1 TRBV24-1
CASINQGGLGEQYF TRBJ2-7 TRBV6-1
CASSYLLSGANVLTF TRBJ2-6 TRBV6-2/TRBV6-3
CASSQIAGAPGQAFF TRBJ1-1 TRBV4-1
CANRVGGEQFF TRBJ2-2 TRBV7-6
CASSYSDGSGPQHF TRBJ1-5 TRBV6-2/TRBV6-3
CASSFSGIRSDTQYF TRBJ2-3 TRBV12-3/TRBV12-4
CASSEDRGLGYGYTF TRBJ1-2 TRBV6-1
CASSLSFYNEQFF TRBJ2-1 TRBV27
CASSPRGAVVDAFF TRBJ1-1 TRBV5-1
CASSSSGGASGLGETQYF TRBJ2-5 TRBV25-1
CASSSRRDPYGYTF TRBJ1-2 TRBV28
CASSLSSRSFYGYTF TRBJ1-2 TRBV5-4
CASTPGVAGEGETQYF TRBJ2-5 TRBV6-1
CASSIGTSGSGTDTQYF TRBJ2-3 TRBV19
CASSRRENPYEQYF TRBJ2-7 TRBV27
CASSAGTGLNEQFF TRBJ2-1 TRBV9
CASSIRGSGANVPTF TRBJ2-6 TRBV12-3/TRBV12-4
CASSLVLMAGEGEQFF TRBJ2-1 TRBV11-2
CSARGGGLTYEQYF TRBJ2-7 TRBV20-1
CASSLDRGELFF TRBJ2-2 TRBV6-2/TRBV6-3
CASSPDDYSNQPQHF TRBJ1-5 TRBV18
CASSPDRVAAYEQYF TRBJ2-7 TRBV5-1
CASSEAGTMNTEAFF TRBJ1-1 TRBV2
CSAPGRGTLNEKLFF TRBJ1-4 TRBV20-1
CASSRGTFSGANVLTF TRBJ2-6 TRBV28
CASSYSAGTEAFF TRBJ1-1 TRBV6-6
CASSELREGANTGELFF TRBJ2-2 TRBV25-1
CASSQEGQGLHNSPLHF TRBJ1-6 TRBV4-1
CASSLGGGRNTEAFF TRBJ1-1 TRBV5-4
CASSYTKLAGYNEQFF TRBJ2-1 TRBV6-5
CASSLAGRPGGGSDNEQFF TRBJ2-1 TRBV5-1
CASRPGENSYNEQFF TRBJ2-1 TRBV2
CASSELDRYVGYTF TRBJ1-2 TRBV2
CSASQQVSGSLQPQHF TRBJ1-5 TRBV20-1
CASSLGGAMNTEAFF TRBJ1-1 TRBV5-1
CSALLPPRSSYNEQFF TRBJ2-1 TRBV20-1
CASSPRSGNYYEQYF TRBJ2-7 TRBV9
CASSLNGVSTEAFF TRBJ1-1 TRBV12-3/TRBV12-4
CASSPLAGDADTQYF TRBJ2-3 TRBV11-1
CASRTIRQGTNPFGAFF TRBJ1-1 TRBV6-2/TRBV6-3
CASQDGSGANVLTF TRBJ2-6 TRBV5-1
CASSETGFGNQPQHF TRBJ1-5 TRBV19
CASSLGGANEQYF TRBJ2-7 TRBV11-1
CASSSTVAGGSETRYF TRBJ2-5 TRBV5-5
CASSMRAGVFEQYF TRBJ2-7 TRBV18
CASSSTGTYEQYF TRBJ2-7 TRBV19
CASSPVGRPGTGELFF TRBJ2-2 TRBV18
CASIQGQGCYTF TRBJ1-2 TRBV6-1
CASSTGGSGNTIYF TRBJ1-3 TRBV5-1